These 14 T cell receptor beta chains came from one sample sequenced in a study of Graves' ophthalmopathy and Graves' hyperthyroidism. RNA served as the template for amplifying TCR beta CDR3 regions. Investigators did first-round RT-PCR with HTBI primers, then second-round multiplex PCR. From the multiplex PCR reads, TCRdb called clonotypes with MiXCR, one entry per CDR3 protein. The sample comprises 620,000 or so distinct CDR3 sequences, roughly 20% of which are singletons, and approximately 7% rests with the top ten. The sequenced sample consisted of peripheral blood. The receptor source for this set is a woman between 18 and 29 years old with stable Graves' hyperthyroidism. Some clones in this sample may be carry-over from other donors' samples.

This clonotype was recorded at least ten times. The chain carries TRBV24-1 and TRBJ1-2; D call uncertain. V was cut by 5 bases and J by 0 bases, with 6 bases left in between. The CDR3 spans 13 residues. CDR1 is KGHDR, CDR2 SFDVKD, per germline. DNA of the CDR3: TGTGCCACCAGTGGGTATACTAACTATGGCTACACCTTC. Protein sequence: CATSGYTNYGYTF.

The chain is built from TRBV28 and TRBJ2-5, with a possible D match to TRBD1 (6 bases). Trimming took 7 bases from V and 4 from J, leaving 13 bases between them. Germline V CDR1 and CDR2: MDHEN, SYDVKM. This CDR3 region has 13 residues. CDR3 nucleotides: TGTGCCAGCACCACCGACAGGACAGAGACCCAGTACTTC. It specifies CASTTDRTETQYF.

This clonotype was counted at least ten times. This chain joins TRBV6-1 and TRBJ2-5; D assignment may be TRBD1 or TRBD2 (5 bases each). Germline CDR1 MNHNS, CDR2 SASEGT. Between the trimmed V and J ends, which lost 0 bases and 13 bases, there was a span of 18 bases. The CDR3 runs 14 residues. CDR3 residues: CASSEAGLALGVYF. The CDR3 region has the DNA TGTGCCAGCAGTGAAGCGGGGCTAGCACTCGGAGTGTACTTC.

This clonotype was observed many times. The chain joins TRBV6-1 to TRBJ2-5; TRBD1 matches 8 bases. V was pared by 3 bases and J by 4 bases, with 4 bases of the junction left unmatched. CDR3 size: 14 residues. Germline lookup yields CDR1 MNHNS and CDR2 SASEGT. CDR3 loop: CASSETGELETQYF. CDR3 DNA sequence: TGTGCCAGCAGTGAGACAGGGGAATTAGAGACCCAGTACTTC.

J is TRBJ1-1 and V is TRBV6-2 or TRBV6-3; D possibly corresponds to TRBD1 (6 bases). CDR1 and CDR2 from the germline V gene are MNHEY and SVGEGT. Trimming removed 7 bases at V and 4 bases at J, with 16 bases between. The CDR3 runs to 14 residues. CDR3 region: CASTVDRRGTEAFF. The CDR3 DNA reads TGTGCCAGCACCGTCGACAGGCGGGGCACTGAAGCTTTCTTT.

This clonotype occurred many times. The CDR3 DNA is TGTGCCAGCAGCTTAGAGGGACAGGGGAACTATGGCTACACCTTC. Residues: CASSLEGQGNYGYTF. The chain joins TRBV11-2 to TRBJ1-2, with 10 nucleotides matching TRBD1. Germline CDR1 and CDR2: SGHAT and FQNNGV. The V gene end was trimmed by 0 bases and the J gene end by 2 bases; junction bases not matched to a gene: 0. CDR3 size: 15 residues.

The rearrangement uses TRBV6-5 and TRBJ1-1; D is undetermined. CDR1 MNHEY and CDR2 SVGAGI come from the germline V gene. This CDR3 spans 12 amino acids. The germline V and J ends were trimmed by 2 bases and 5 bases, with 6 bases remaining between them. The DNA of the CDR3 is TGTGCCAGCAGTTACCTAGAGACTGAAGCTTTCTTT. This gives the protein CASSYLETEAFF.

The chain combines TRBV6-1 with TRBJ2-4; weak D call: TRBD1 (6 bases). The V end lost 6 bases, the J end lost 0 bases, and 9 bases lay between the germline ends. Germline assignment: CDR1 MNHNS and CDR2 SASEGT. The CDR3 sequence is 14 residues long. The CDR3 DNA reads TGTGCCAGCAGGCAACAGGGAGCCAAAAACATTCAGTACTTC. Protein product: CASRQQGAKNIQYF.

This clonotype was observed many times. J is TRBJ2-5 and V is TRBV27; 11 nucleotides align to TRBD1. Germline V gene sequence: CDR1 MNHEY, CDR2 SMNVEV (reference sequence). This CDR3 contains 16 residues. With V trimmed by 3 bases and J by 3 bases, 6 bases remained unmatched. CDR3 DNA sequence: TGTGCCAGCAGTTTGGACAGGGGGCTTGTTGAAGAGACCCAGTACTTC. Its protein product is CASSLDRGLVEETQYF.

This chain connects TRBV5-6 to TRBJ2-7; D may be TRBD2 (6 bases). V shed 4 bases and J shed 3 bases, with 17 bases lying between them. This CDR3 contains 15 residues. Germline CDR1 and CDR2: SGHDT and YYEEEE. CDR3 sequence: CASSPAPEGNYEQYF. The CDR3 DNA is TGTGCCAGCAGCCCGGCCCCGGAGGGCAACTACGAGCAGTACTTC. The whole variable domain, filled in from reference TRBV5-6 and TRBJ2-7, reads DAGVTQSPTHLIKTRGQQVTLRCSPKSGHDTVSWYQQALGQGPQFIFQYYEEEERQRGNFPDRFSGHQFPNYSSELNVNALLLGDSALYLCASSPAPEGNYEQYFGPGTRLTVT.

A note on this clonotype: A clone one base away is much larger, so this may be a read error. This rearrangement joins TRBV29-1 to TRBJ1-5; D remains ambiguous. CDR1 is SQVTM, CDR2 ANQGSEA, per germline. V shed 2 bases and J shed 9 bases, with 11 bases lying between them. The CDR3 length is 12 residues. CDR3 region: CSVENRAGPQHF. The CDR3 nucleotides are TGCAGCGTTGAAAACCGCGCAGGGCCCCAGCATTTT. The full variable domain, with the rest looked up from reference TRBV29-1 and TRBJ1-5, is SAVISQKPSRDICQRGTSLTIQCQVDSQVTMMFWYRQQPGQSLTLIATANQGSEATYESGFVIDKFPISRPNLTFSTLTVSNMSPEDSSIYLCSVENRAGPQHFGDGTRLSIL.

This chain connects TRBV5-6 to TRBJ2-4; 7 positions agree with TRBD1. Germline V lookup: CDR1 SGHDT, CDR2 YYEEEE. The CDR3 consists of 13 residues. With 4 bases clipped from V and 8 bases from J, the junction kept 6 bases outside the gene matches. CDR3: CASSTGTADIQYF. CDR3 DNA: TGTGCCAGCAGCACCGGGACAGCGGACATTCAGTACTTC.

This clonotype has at least ten counts. V usage is TRBV12-3 or TRBV12-4 and J usage is TRBJ1-2, with D tentatively TRBD1 (6 bases). V lost 1 base, J lost 8 bases, and 11 bases lay in between. The CDR3 covers 13 residues. The CDR3 DNA is TGTGCCAGCAGTTTAGGTTACAGGGACGGCTACACCTTC. As protein: CASSLGYRDGYTF.

The gene calls are TRBV6-1 and TRBJ2-7; tentatively, D is TRBD1 (6 bases). The V gene lost 4 bases and the J gene lost 6 bases, with 13 bases spanning the gap. CDR1 and CDR2 from the germline V gene are MNHNS and SASEGT. The CDR3 totals 13 residues. The CDR3: CASSAWTEGEQYF. In nucleotides, the CDR3 is TGTGCCAGCAGTGCCTGGACAGAAGGCGAGCAGTACTTC.